This T cell receptor beta chain was recovered during a study of blood T cells in healthy people across ages. In regard to this clonotype: The antigen remains unidentified.

Donation came from healthy Caucasian individuals in Russia who were aged about 6 to 100. The CDR3 contains 11 residues. Germline V gene data show CDR1 as LGHNA and CDR2 as YNFKEQ. With 3 bases removed from V and 13 bases from J, the gap between germline ends came to 11 bases. Findings of the study overall: Higher diversity, along with more naive CD4+ cells, distinguished long-lived donors from aged donors. Age showed a roughly linear inverse relationship with TCR beta diversity per million T cells. Estimated diversity, derived from one million T cells, was regarded as an underestimate.

Primed by a sample-barcoded 5' primer and a J-beta primer mix, a second PCR proceeded for 7 to 11 cycles. TCRdb used MiXCR to reprocess the 5' RACE reads, holding one entry per CDR3 protein. The data show 1.5 million to 2 million distinct CDR3 sequences, about 50% seen once. V gene TRBV4-2 combines with J gene TRBJ2-3; D is possibly TRBD2 (6 bases). Sample: blood. This TCR came from a woman aged 40-49 years in good health. The CDR3 is CASSHGLLEYF. In DNA, the CDR3 is TGTGCCAGCAGCCACGGACTATTGGAGTATTTT.